The T cell receptor beta chain described here comes from a study of human T cells and chemical hapten exposure. Notes on the study in general: Expanded TCRs were compared with controls, and the expanded TCRs formed significantly more large CDR3 similarity clusters.

Germline V gene data show CDR1 as LGHDT and CDR2 as YNNKEL (reference sequence). V dropped 1 base and J dropped 5 bases, with 9 bases sitting between them. The CDR3 covers 14 residues. Time point denoted: patch test 3, about 24 weeks after DPC sensitization. Indicated treatment: therapeutic diphenylcyclopropenone sensitization with weekly scalp DPC. Each donor was an alopecia patient between 18 and 70 years of age who qualified for DPC. This clonotype was seen a handful of times. Its antigen is undetermined. Individual cDNA molecules had unique molecular identifiers attached to them by the library. MiXCR was run by TCRdb on the RACE reads, yielding one entry per CDR3 protein. Of 100,000 or so distinct CDR3 sequences in the sample, under 35% were seen once.

The source of this sequence is a man aged 35-49 years with alopecia areata. Some clones in this sample may be carry-over from other donors' samples. This specimen was whole blood, taken in connection with sensitization to the hapten diphenylcyclopropenone (DPC). This rearrangement joins TRBV3-1 to TRBJ2-1; D may correspond to TRBD1 or TRBD2 (5 bases each). CDR3 sequence reads: CASSQGMGDNEQFF. The CDR3, as DNA: TGTGCCAGCAGCCAAGGTATGGGGGACAATGAGCAGTTCTTC.